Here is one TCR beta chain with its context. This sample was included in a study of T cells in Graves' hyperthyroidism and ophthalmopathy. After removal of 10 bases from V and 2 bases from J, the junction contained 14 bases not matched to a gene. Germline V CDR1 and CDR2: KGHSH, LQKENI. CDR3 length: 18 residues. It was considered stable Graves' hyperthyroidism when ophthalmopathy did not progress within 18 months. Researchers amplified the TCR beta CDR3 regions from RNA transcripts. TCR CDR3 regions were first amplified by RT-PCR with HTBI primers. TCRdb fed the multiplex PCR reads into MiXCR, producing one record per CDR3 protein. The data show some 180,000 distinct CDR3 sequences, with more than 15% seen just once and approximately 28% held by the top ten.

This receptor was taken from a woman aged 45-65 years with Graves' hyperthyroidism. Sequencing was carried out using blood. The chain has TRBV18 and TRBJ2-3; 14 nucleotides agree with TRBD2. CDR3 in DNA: TGTGCCACCTCCCCCGGACTAGCGGGGGGCGGTGACACAGATACGCAGTATTTT. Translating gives CATSPGLAGGGDTDTQYF.